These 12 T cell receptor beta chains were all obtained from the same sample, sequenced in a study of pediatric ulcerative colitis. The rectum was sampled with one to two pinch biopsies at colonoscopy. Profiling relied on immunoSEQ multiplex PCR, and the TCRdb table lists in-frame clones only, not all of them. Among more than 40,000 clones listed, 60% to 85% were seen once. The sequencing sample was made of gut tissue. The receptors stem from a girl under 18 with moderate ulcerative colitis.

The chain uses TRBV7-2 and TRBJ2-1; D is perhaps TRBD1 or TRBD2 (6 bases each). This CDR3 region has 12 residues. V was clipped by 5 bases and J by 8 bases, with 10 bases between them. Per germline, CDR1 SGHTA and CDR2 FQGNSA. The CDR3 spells CASSPEGDEQFF. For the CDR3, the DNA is TGTGCCAGCAGCCCGGAGGGGGATGAGCAGTTCTTC. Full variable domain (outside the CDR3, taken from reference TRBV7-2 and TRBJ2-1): GAGVSQSPSNKVTEKGKDVELRCDPISGHTALYWYRQSLGQGLEFLIYFQGNSAPDKSGLPSDRFSAERTGGSVSTLTIQRTQQEDSAVYLCASSPEGDEQFFGPGTRLTVL.

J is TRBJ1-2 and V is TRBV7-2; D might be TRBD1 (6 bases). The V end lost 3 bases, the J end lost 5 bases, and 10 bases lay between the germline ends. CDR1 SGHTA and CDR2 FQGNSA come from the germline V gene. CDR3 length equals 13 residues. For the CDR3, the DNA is TGTGCCAGCAGCTTGAACAGGGCTTATGGCTACACCTTC. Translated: CASSLNRAYGYTF.

The CDR3 loop is CASSILVTSYNEQFF. The CDR3 nucleotides read TGTGCCAGTAGTATATTGGTCACCTCCTACAATGAGCAGTTCTTC. The gene calls are TRBV19 and TRBJ2-1; D gene ambiguous. Germline CDR1 is LNHDA and CDR2 is SQIVND (reference sequence). The CDR3 runs to 15 residues. The V and J ends lost 2 bases and 0 bases respectively, with 8 bases between them.

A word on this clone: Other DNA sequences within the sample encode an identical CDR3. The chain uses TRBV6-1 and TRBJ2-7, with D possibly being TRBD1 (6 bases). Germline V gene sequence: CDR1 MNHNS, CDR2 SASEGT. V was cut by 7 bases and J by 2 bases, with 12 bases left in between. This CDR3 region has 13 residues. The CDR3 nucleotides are TGTGCCAGCACACGGGACACCGCCTACGAGCAGTACTTC. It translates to CASTRDTAYEQYF.

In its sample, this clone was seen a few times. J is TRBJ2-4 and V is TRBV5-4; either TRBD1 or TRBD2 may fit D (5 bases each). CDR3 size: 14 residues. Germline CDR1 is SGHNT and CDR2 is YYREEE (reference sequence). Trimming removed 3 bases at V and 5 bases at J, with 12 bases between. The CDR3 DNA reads TGTGCCAGCAGCTCTCAGGGACGGGAAAACATTCAGTACTTC. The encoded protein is CASSSQGRENIQYF. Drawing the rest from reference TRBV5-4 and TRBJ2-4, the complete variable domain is ETGVTQSPTHLIKTRGQQVTLRCSSQSGHNTVSWYQQALGQGPQFIFQYYREEENGRGNFPPRFSGLQFPNYSSELNVNALELDDSALYLCASSSQGRENIQYFGAGTRLSVL.

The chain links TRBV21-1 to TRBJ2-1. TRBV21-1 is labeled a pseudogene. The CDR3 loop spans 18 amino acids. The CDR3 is CASSKASIKVGEYNEQFF. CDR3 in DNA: TGTGCCAGCAGCAAAGCATCAATAAAAGTGGGGGAGTACAATGAGCAGTTCTTC.

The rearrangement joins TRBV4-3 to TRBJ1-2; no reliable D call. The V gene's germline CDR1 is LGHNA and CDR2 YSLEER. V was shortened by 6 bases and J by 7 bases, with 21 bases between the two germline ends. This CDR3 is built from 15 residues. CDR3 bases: TGCGCCAGCAGTCACCGGGATCGTCTTTCTGGTGGCTACACCTTC. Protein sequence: CASSHRDRLSGGYTF.

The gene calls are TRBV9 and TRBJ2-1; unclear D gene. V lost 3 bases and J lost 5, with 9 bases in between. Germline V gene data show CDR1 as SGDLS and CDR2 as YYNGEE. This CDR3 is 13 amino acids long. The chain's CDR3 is CASSAGRNNEQFF. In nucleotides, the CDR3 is TGTGCCAGCAGCGCCGGCCGCAACAATGAGCAGTTCTTC.

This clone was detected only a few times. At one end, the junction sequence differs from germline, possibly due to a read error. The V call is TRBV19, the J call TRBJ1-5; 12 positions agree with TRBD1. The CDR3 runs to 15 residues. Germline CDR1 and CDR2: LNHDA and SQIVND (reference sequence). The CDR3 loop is CASSGTGGARQPQHF. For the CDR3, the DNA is TGTGCGAGTAGTGGGACAGGGGGCGCGCGGCAGCCCCAGCATTTT. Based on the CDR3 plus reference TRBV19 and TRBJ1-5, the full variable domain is DGGITQSPKYLFRKEGQNVTLSCEQNLNHDAMYWYRQDPGQGLRLIYYSQIVNDFQKGDIAEGYSVSREKKESFPLTVTSAQKNPTAFYLCASSGTGGARQPQHFGDGTRLSIL.

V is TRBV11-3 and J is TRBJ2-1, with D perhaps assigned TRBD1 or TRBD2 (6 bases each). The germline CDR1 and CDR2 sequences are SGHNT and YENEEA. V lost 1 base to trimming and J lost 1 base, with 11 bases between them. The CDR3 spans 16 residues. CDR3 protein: CASSLGLGGSYNEQFF. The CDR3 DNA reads TGTGCCAGCAGCTTAGGACTAGGGGGTTCCTACAATGAGCAGTTCTTC.

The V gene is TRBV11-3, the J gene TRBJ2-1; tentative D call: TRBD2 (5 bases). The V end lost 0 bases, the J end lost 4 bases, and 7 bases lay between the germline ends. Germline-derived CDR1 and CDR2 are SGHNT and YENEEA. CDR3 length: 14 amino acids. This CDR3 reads CASSLDSDYNEQFF. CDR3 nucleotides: TGTGCCAGCAGCTTAGATAGCGATTACAATGAGCAGTTCTTC.

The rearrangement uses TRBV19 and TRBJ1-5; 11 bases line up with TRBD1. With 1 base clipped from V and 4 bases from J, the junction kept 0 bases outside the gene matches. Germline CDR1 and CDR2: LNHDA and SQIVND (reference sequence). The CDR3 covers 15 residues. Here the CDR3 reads CASSIGDRGNQPQHF. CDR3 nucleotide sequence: TGTGCCAGTAGTATAGGGGACAGGGGGAATCAGCCCCAGCATTTT.